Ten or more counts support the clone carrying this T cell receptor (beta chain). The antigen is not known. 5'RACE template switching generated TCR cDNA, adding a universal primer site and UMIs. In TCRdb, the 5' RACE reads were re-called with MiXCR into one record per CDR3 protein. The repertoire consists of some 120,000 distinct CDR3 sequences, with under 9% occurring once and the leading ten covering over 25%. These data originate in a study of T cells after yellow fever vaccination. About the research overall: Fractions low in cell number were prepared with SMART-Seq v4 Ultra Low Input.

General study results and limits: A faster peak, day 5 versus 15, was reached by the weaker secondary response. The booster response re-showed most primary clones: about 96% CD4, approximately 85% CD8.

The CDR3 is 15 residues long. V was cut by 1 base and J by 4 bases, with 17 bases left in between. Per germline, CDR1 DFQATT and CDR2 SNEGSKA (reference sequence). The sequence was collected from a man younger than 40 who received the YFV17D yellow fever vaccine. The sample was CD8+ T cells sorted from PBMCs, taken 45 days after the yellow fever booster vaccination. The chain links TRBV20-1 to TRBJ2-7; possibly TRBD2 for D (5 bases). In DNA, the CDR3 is TGCAGTGCTAGAGCCAGCGCCCAAGACTATTACGAGCAGTACTTC. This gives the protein CSARASAQDYYEQYF.